This T cell receptor beta chain was obtained from a study of beta chain features in type 1 diabetes. The overall study: Researchers looked at 107,917,701 sorted cells across all samples.

There was one heparinised blood draw per donor, averaging about 100 mL. Expressed TCRB transcripts were sequenced after all isolated RNA was converted to cDNA. Some clones are missing from TCRdb's copy, which holds only in-frame ones; the method was immunoSEQ multiplex PCR. The sample includes about 170,000 clones, roughly 8% of them seen just once. Points from the study as a whole: A moderate, significant TCRB CDR3 shortening appeared in type 1 diabetes across four CD4+ subsets.

V was clipped by 5 bases and J by 6 bases, with 13 bases between them. Germline V gene sequence: CDR1 LNHDA, CDR2 SQIVND (reference sequence). The length of the CDR3 is 13 residues. This clone occurred many times. No antigen is known for it. The chain uses TRBV19 and TRBJ1-1; perhaps TRBD1 as D (6 bases). The TCR originated in a man in his late teens or twenties with type 1 diabetes. Input material: central memory CD4+ T cells from blood. This chain's CDR3 is CASSPSGGPEAFF. Here the CDR3 DNA reads TGTGCCAGTAGTCCATCGGGGGGGCCTGAAGCTTTCTTT.